This T cell receptor (beta chain) was documented in a study of blood T cell repertoires in COVID-19. Study as a whole: Both acute and convalescent COVID-19 samples were obtained from the United States, Italy and Spain. In each case, the material was cDNA or gDNA derived from T cells, B-cell-depleted T cells, or PBMCs.

Per the study methods: Amplification with reference gene primers provided the estimates of nucleated cell counts. Data came from immunoSEQ multiplex PCR; TCRdb stores just in-frame clones and leaves some out. D and trimming come from the DNA, and the V and J calls and clone size come from that table. Of about 57,000 clones in the sample, roughly four fifths were seen once. Germline V CDR1 and CDR2: MNHEY, SMNVEV (reference sequence). Trimming took 5 bases from V and 1 from J; bases not matched to a gene: 6. The CDR3 is 15 residues long. The rearrangement links TRBV27 to TRBJ2-5; 8 bases line up with TRBD2. This TCR was sampled from an elderly woman with acute or convalescent COVID-19. The sequencing sample was made of peripheral blood. The CDR3 DNA reads as TGTGCCAGCAGTGCTCTGACTAGCGCCCAAGAGACCCAGTACTTC. Its protein product is CASSALTSAQETQYF.